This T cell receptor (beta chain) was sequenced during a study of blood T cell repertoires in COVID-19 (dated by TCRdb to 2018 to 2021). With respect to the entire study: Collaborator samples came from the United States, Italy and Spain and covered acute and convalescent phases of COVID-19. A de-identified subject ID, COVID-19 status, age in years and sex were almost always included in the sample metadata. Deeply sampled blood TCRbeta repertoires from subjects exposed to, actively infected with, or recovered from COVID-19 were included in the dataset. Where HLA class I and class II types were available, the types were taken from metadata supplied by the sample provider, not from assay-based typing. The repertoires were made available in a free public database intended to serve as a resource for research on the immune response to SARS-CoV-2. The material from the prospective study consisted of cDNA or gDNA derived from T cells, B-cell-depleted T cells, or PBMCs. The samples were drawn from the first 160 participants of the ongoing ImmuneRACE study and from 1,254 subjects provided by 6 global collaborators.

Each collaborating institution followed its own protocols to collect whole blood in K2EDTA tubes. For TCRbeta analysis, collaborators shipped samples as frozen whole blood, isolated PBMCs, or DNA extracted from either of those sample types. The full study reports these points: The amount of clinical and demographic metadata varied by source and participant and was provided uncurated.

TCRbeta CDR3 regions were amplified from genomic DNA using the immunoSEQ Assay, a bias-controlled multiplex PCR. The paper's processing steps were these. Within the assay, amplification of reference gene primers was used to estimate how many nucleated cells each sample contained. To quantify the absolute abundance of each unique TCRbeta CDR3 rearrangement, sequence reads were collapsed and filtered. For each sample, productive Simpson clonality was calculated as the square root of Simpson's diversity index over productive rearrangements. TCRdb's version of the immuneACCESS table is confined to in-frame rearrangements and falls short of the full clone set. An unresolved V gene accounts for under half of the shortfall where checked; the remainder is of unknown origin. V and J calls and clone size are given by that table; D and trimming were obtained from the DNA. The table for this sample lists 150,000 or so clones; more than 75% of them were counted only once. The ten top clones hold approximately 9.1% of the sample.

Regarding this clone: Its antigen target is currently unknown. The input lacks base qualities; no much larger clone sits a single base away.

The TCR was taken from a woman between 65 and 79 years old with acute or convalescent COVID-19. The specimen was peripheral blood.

The DNA reads as follows: TGTGCCAGCAGTGGACAGGGGAAAATAAGTGAAGCTTTCTTT. This yields the protein CASSGQGKISEAFF. This receptor chain uses TRBV2 and TRBJ1-1; TRBD1 aligns with 8 central bases. Germline trimming amounts to 4 bases on V and 7 bases on J, with 8 as the count of junction bases outside the gene matches. The cysteine opens and the phenylalanine closes a CDR3 of 14 amino acids. Kept here is only the CDR3 DNA, which spans 42 bases and is read in frame from base 1. The CDR1 and CDR2 encoded by the germline V gene are SNHLY and FYNNEI.